This T cell receptor beta chain was captured in a study of beta chain features in type 1 diabetes. Study-level points and caveats: Over-representation of high TCR-expressing cells was a possible consequence of cDNA sequencing. Shorter TCRB CDR3s, moderately but significantly so, were found in Type 1 diabetes patients in all four CD4+ subsets. PCR might preferentially amplify shorter templates, equally in patients and controls.

Expressed TCRB transcripts got sequenced, as all isolated RNA was reverse transcribed. Data came from immunoSEQ multiplex PCR; TCRdb stores just in-frame clones and leaves some out. This table holds 300,000 to 400,000 clones, over 10% found once. This clone has just a few counts. What it recognizes is unknown. Purities over 95% were achieved in all sorted populations. Trimming at V came to 3 bases and at J to 4 bases, leaving 4 bases not matched to a gene. Germline V gene data show CDR1 as MDHEN and CDR2 as SYDVKM. The length of the CDR3 is 14 residues. The TCR sequence derives from a man aged 18 to 35 in good health. Sequenced sample: naive CD4+ T cells from blood. This chain connects TRBV28 to TRBJ1-1; 8 bases agree with TRBD1. CDR3 nucleotide sequence: TGTGCCAGCAGTTTCGGACAGGGCGTCACTGAAGCTTTCTTT. It yields the protein CASSFGQGVTEAFF.